The table lists the clone carrying this T cell receptor (beta chain) with many counts. This record belongs to a study of identical twins. The ends lost 7 bases at V and 0 bases at J; junction bases unmatched: 15. CDR3 length equals 18 residues. Germline-derived CDR1 and CDR2 are MNHNS and SASEGT. It was template switching that added a universal primer site, and there were unique molecular identifiers on the cDNA. Via MiXCR, TCRdb re-called the 5' RACE reads, giving one row per CDR3 protein. The sample has a few hundred thousand distinct CDR3 sequences; 9.6% are singletons. This sample was also put to use in a study of yellow fever vaccine responses in identical twins.

The sequencing input was PBMCs. The TCR comes from a woman under 30 in good health. The rearrangement uses TRBV6-1 and TRBJ1-1; 9 positions match TRBD1. DNA of the CDR3: TGTGCCAGCATCAACCCTTACCCCGGACAGGGGTTGAACACTGAAGCTTTCTTT. Translation gives CASINPYPGQGLNTEAFF.